This note documents a single T cell receptor beta chain sequence. These data come from a study of blood T cell repertoires in COVID-19. Study details: COVID-19 samples from acute and convalescent phases originated in the United States, Italy and Spain. PBMCs, B-cell-depleted T cells, or T cells provided the cDNA or gDNA that made up the material.

Generated by immunoSEQ multiplex PCR, the TCRdb table keeps only in-frame clones and is missing some. The table records 100,000 to 150,000 clones, roughly 79% of them present only once. Germline-derived CDR1 and CDR2 are MNHNS and SASEGT. This CDR3 is built from 18 residues. The ends lost 2 bases at V and 6 bases at J; junction bases unmatched: 11. The TCR comes from a man aged 65-85 years with acute or convalescent COVID-19. Sequencing was done on a sample of peripheral blood. This chain links TRBV6-1 with TRBJ1-5, with 12 bases identical to TRBD1. CDR3 sequence (DNA): TGTGCCAGCAGTGAACCGGGACAGGGGGCTTTCGATCGTCAGCCCCAGCATTTT. Translating gives CASSEPGQGAFDRQPQHF.